Below, one T cell receptor (beta chain) is given with its context. What it binds is not known. The record originates from a study of T cell repertoires in cytomegalovirus infection. Study details: It was the public TCR beta signatures that indicated both CMV infection and matching HLA type.

Overall study findings and caveats: It was HLA-C-restricted CMV-specific TCR beta clonotypes that dominated the response ex vivo.

The V gene lost 3 bases and the J gene lost 0 bases, with 9 bases spanning the gap. From germline, CDR1 is LNHNV and CDR2 YYDKDF (reference sequence). The CDR3 consists of 15 residues. TCRdb re-called the reads with MiXCR, one entry per CDR3 protein. There are fewer than 950,000 distinct CDR3 sequences in the sample; 30% to 35% occur only once, and over 10% lies in the top ten. The V and J genes are TRBV15 and TRBJ1-3, with D unclear. This TCR came from a human donor in good health (CMV status not recorded). Some clones in this sample may be carry-over from other donors' samples. The source material was cultured CD8+ T cells from PBMCs, sampled from culture after CMV antigen stimulation. CDR3 coding DNA: TGTGCCACCAGCAGCCGACCAAGCTCTGGAAACACCATATATTTT. Protein: CATSSRPSSGNTIYF.